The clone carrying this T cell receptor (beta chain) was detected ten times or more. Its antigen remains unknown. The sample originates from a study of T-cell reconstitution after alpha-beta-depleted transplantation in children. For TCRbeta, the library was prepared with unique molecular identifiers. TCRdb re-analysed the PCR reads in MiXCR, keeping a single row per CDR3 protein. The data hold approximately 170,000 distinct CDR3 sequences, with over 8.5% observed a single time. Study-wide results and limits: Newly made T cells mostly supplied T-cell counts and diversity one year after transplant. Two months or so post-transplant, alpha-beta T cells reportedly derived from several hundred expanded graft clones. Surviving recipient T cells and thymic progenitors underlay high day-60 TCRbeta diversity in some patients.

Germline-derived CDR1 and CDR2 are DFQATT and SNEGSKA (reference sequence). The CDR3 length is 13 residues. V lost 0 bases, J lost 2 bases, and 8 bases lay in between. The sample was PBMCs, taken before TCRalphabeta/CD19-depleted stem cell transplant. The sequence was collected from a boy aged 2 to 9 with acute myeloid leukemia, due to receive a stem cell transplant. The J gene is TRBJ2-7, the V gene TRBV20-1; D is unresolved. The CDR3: CSARDSSTYEQYF. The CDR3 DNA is TGCAGTGCTAGAGACAGTTCAACCTACGAGCAGTACTTC.